The entry that follows covers one T cell receptor beta chain sequence. This sample was taken from a study of control samples from healthy donors and cancer patients. This CDR3 is built from 13 residues. Trimming cost V 0 bases and J 4 bases, with 3 bases left between them. Per the germline V gene, CDR1 is MRHNA and CDR2 is SNTAGT. Sequencing used immunoSEQ multiplex PCR; TCRdb keeps in-frame clones, though not all of them. This table has 30,000 to 40,000 clones, around four fifths appearing once. This chain uses TRBV6-4 with TRBJ2-2; D call uncertain. This receptor was obtained from an older woman with lung cancer. The sequenced sample consisted of PBMCs. CDR3: CASSDSSTGELFF. The CDR3 DNA follows: TGTGCCAGCAGTGACTCTTCCACCGGGGAGCTGTTTTTT.